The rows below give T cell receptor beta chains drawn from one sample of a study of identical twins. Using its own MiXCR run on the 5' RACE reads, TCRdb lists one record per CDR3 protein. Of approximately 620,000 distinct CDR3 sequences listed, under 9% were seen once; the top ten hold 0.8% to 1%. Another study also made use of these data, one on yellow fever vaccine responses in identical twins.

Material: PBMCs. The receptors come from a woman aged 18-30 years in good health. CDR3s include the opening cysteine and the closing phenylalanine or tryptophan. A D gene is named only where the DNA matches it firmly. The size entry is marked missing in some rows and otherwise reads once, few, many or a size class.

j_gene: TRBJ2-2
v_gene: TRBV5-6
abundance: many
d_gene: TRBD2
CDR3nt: TGTGCCAGCAGCTTGGGACTAGCGGGAGGTTTCACCGGGGAGCTGTTTTTT
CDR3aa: CASSLGLAGGFTGELFF

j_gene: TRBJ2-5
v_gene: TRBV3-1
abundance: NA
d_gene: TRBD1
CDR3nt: TGTGCCAGCAGCCCCTGGGGACAGGGGGAGACCCAGTACTTC
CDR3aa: CASSPWGQGETQYF

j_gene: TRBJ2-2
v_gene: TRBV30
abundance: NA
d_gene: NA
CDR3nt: TGTGCCTGGACCCGAACCGAAACCGGGGAGCTGTTTTTT
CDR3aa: CAWTRTETGELFF

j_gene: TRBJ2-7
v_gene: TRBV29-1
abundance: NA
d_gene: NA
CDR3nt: TGCAGCGTCGTACCGACTCTCTACGAGCAGTACTTC
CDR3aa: CSVVPTLYEQYF

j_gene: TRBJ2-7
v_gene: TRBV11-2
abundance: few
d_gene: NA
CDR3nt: TGTGCCAGCAGCTTAGTTGAGGGAATCTCCGGTGAGCAGTACTTC
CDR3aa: CASSLVEGISGEQYF

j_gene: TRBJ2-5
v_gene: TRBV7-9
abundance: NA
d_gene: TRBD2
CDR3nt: TGTGCCACGGTAGAGCGGGAGCGGGAGACCCAGTACTTC
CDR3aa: CATVERERETQYF

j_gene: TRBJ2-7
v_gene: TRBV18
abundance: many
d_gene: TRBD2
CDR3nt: TGTGCCAGCTCACCTGGACTAGCGAGCTCCTACGAGCAGTACTTC
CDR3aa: CASSPGLASSYEQYF

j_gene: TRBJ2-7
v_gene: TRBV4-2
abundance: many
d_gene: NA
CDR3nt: TGTGCCAGCAGCCAAGTCTCGGGAAGATTCTCCTCCTACGAGCAGTACTTC
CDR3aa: CASSQVSGRFSSYEQYF

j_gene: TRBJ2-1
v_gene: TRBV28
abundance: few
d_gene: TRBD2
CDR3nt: TGTGCCAGCAGTTTATTGGGCGGGAGTAACAATGAGCAGTTCTTC
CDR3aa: CASSLLGGSNNEQFF

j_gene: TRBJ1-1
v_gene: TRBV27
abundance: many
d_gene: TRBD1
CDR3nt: TGTGCCAGCGCTGGACTTGGGGACAGGGTGCACACTGAAGCTTTCTTT
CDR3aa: CASAGLGDRVHTEAFF

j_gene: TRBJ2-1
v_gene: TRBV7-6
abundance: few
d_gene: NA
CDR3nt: TGTGCCAGCAGCGCCCTCACAGGGTGGAATGAGCAGTTCTTC
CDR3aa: CASSALTGWNEQFF

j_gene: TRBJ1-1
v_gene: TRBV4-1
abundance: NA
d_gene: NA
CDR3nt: TGCGCCAGCAGCCAAGATGAAGGGGTGGGAACTGAAGTTTTCTTT
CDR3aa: CASSQDEGVGTEVFF

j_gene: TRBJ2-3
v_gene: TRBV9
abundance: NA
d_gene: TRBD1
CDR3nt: TGTGCCAGCAGCGTAGAGGGGGCCCTCCATTACCGCACAGATACGCAGTATTTT
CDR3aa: CASSVEGALHYRTDTQYF

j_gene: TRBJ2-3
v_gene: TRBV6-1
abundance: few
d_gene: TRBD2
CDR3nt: TGTGCCAGCAGTGAAGCTGCAGCGGGAGTGGCAGATACGCAGTATTTT
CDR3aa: CASSEAAAGVADTQYF

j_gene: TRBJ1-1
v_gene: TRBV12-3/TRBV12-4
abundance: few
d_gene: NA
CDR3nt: TGTGCCAGCAGTTTTAAGGGGGGCACTGAAGCTTTCTTT
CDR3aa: CASSFKGGTEAFF

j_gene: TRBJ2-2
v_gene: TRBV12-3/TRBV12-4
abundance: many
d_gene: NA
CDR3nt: TGTGCCAGCAGTACACAAGTGAACACCGGGGAGCTGTTTTTT
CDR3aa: CASSTQVNTGELFF

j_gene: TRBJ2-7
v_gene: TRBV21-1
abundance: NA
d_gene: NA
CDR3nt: TGTGCCAGTGGTCCCGCCTACTACGAGCAGTACTTC
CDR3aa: CASGPAYYEQYF

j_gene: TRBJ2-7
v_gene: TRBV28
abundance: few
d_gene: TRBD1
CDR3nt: TGTGCCATCGACAGGGGGCCCTACGAGCAGTACTTC
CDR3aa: CAIDRGPYEQYF

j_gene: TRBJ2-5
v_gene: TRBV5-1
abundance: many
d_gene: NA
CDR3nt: TGCGCCAGCAGCATAGGACGACAGCAAGAGACCCAGTACTTC
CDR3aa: CASSIGRQQETQYF

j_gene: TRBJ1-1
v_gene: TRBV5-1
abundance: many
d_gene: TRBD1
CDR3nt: TGCGCCAGCACCGGACAGGAAAACACTGAAGCTTTCTTT
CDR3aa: CASTGQENTEAFF

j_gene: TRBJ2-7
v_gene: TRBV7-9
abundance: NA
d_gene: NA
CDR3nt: TGTGCCAGCAGCTTAGGGTGGGCCGAGCAGTACTTC
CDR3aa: CASSLGWAEQYF

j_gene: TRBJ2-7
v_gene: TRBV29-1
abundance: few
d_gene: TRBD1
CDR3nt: TGCAGCGCCCGACAGGGCCTGGCCTACGAGCAGTACTTC
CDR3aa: CSARQGLAYEQYF

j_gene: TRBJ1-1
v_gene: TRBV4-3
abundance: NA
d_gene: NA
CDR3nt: TGCGCCAGCAGCATTGGGCAGGCCACGAACACTGAAGCTTTCTTT
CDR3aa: CASSIGQATNTEAFF

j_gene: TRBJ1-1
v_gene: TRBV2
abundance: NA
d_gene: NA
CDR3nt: TGTGCCAGCAGTGAAGCTCCAGGTGTCTTT
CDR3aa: CASSEAPGVF

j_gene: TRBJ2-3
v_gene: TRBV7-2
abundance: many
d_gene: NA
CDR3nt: TGTGCCAGCAGGCCATTGGCAGATACGCAGTATTTT
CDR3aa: CASRPLADTQYF

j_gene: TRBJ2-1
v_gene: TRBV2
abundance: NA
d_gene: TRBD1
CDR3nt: TGTGCCTGCAGTCCTTCCCCGCTGACAGGGGGCGGCGGAAACAATGAGCAGTTCTTC
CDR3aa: CACSPSPLTGGGGNNEQFF

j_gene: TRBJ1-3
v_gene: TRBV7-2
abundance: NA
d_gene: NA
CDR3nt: TGTGCCAGCAGTGATCGGTCGTTCTCTGGAAACACCATATATTTT
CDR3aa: CASSDRSFSGNTIYF

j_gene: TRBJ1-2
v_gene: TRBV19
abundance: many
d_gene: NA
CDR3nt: TGTGCCAGTAGTATAGCTGGGGGCAACTATGGCTACACCTTC
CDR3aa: CASSIAGGNYGYTF

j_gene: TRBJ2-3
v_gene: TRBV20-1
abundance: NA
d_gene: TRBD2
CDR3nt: TGCAGTGCTAGATCCCCCCTAGCGGGGGTGTTTAGCACAGATACGCAGTATTTT
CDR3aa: CSARSPLAGVFSTDTQYF

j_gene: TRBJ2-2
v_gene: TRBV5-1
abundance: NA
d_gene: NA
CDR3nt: TGCGCCAGCAGCTTGGCGGGGAAGCTGGACACCGGGGAGCTGTTTTTT
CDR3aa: CASSLAGKLDTGELFF

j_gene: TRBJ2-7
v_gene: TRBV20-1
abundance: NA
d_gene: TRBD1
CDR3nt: TGCAGTGCCAAGACAGGGTCCTACGAGCAGTACTTC
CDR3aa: CSAKTGSYEQYF

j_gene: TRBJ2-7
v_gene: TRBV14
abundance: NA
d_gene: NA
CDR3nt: TGTGCCAGCAGCCAAGGGTCCGCGTTCCTCGAGCAGTACTTC
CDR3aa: CASSQGSAFLEQYF

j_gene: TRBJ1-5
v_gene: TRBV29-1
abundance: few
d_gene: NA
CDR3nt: TGCAGCGTTGCAGGGAGTAGCAATCAGCCCCAGCATTTT
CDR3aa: CSVAGSSNQPQHF

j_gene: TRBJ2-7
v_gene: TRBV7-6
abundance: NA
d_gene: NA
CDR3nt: TGTGCCAGCAGCCAGGGTTGGGCAGGCGAGCAGTACTTC
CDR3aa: CASSQGWAGEQYF

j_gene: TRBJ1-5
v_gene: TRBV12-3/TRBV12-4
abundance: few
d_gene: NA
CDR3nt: TGTGCCAGCAGTTTAGGGGGAGGAAAGGGACAGCCCCAGCATTTT
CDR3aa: CASSLGGGKGQPQHF

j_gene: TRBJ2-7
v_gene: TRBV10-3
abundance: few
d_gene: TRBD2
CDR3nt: TGTGCCATCAGTGAGCAGCGGGATCACCCCTACGAGCAGTACTTC
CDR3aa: CAISEQRDHPYEQYF

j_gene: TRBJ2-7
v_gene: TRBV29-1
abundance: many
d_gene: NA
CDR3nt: TGCAGCGTTGACAGGGGAAACGGCGAGCAGTACTTC
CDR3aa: CSVDRGNGEQYF

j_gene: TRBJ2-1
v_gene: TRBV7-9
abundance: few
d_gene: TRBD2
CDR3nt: TGTGCCAGCAGCTTGTCGGGACTAGACGGCCATGAGCAGTTCTTC
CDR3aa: CASSLSGLDGHEQFF

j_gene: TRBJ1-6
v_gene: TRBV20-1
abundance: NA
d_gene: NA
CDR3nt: TGCAGTGCCATGGGTGGGGAGATATATAATTCACCCCTCCACTTT
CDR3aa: CSAMGGEIYNSPLHF

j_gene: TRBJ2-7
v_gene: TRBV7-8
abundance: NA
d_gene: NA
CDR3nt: TGTGCCAGCAGCTTAGCCAGCAGCACTAGGAAAAGCTCCTACGAGCAGTACTTC
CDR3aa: CASSLASSTRKSSYEQYF

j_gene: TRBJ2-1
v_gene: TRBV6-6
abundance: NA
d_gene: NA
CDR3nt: TGTGCCAGCGGGAGCGACAATGAGCAGTTCTTC
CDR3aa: CASGSDNEQFF

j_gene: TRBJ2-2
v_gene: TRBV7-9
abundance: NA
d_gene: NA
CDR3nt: TGTGCCAGCAGCTTCTGGGACACTGGGTCCGGGGAGCTGTTTTTT
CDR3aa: CASSFWDTGSGELFF

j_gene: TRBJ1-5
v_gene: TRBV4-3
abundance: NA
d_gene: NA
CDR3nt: TGCGCCAGCAGCCTCGACGGGGGCGGCAATCAGCGCCAGCATTTT
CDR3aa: CASSLDGGGNQRQHF

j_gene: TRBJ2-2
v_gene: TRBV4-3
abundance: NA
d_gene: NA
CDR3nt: TGCGCCAGCAGCCAATACAGGGAAGCCGGGGAGCTGTTTTTT
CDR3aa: CASSQYREAGELFF

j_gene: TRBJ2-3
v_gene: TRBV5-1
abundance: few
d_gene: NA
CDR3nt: TGCGCCAGCAGCTCCTTCAAGGGCGCAGATACGCAGTATTTT
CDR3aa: CASSSFKGADTQYF

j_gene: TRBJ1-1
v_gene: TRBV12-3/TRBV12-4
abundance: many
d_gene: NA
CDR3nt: TGTGCCAGCAGTTTGGGCAGGGGAAGCACTGAAGCTTTCTTT
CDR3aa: CASSLGRGSTEAFF

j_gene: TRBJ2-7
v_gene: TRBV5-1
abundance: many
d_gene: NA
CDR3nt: TGCGCCAGCAGCTCGCGGACGGGGACCCTCTACGAGCAGTACTTC
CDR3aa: CASSSRTGTLYEQYF

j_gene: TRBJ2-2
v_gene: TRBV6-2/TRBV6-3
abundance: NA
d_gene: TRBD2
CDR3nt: TGTGCCAGCAGTGTGACTAGCGGGTTCACGAACACCGGGGAGCTGTTTTTT
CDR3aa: CASSVTSGFTNTGELFF

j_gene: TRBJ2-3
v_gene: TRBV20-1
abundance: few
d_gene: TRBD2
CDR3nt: TGCAGCCCAGGGACTAGCGTTCCAGATACGCAGTATTTT
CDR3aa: CSPGTSVPDTQYF

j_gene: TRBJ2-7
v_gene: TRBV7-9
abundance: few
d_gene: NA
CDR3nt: TGTGCCAGCAGCTTAAATTACGTGGGCGAGCAGTACTTC
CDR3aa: CASSLNYVGEQYF

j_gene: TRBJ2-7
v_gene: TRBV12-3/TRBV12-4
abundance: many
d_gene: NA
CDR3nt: TGTGCCAGCAGAACCGACCAATACCACGAGCAGTACTTC
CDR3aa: CASRTDQYHEQYF

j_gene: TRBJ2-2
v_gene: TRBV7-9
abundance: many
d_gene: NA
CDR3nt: TGTGCCAGCAGCTCCCAGGGACCATACACCGGGGAGCTGTTTTTT
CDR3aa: CASSSQGPYTGELFF